Following are 11 T cell receptor beta chains from one sample sequenced in a study of blood T cell repertoires in COVID-19 (dated by TCRdb to 2020 to 2022). Libraries were built with the immunoSEQ multiplex PCR assay. TCRdb took this table from immuneACCESS and kept in-frame rearrangements with V and J called. Such tables lack part of the clones; where checked against another copy, unresolved V genes explain under half of the gap, and the rest is unexplained. This sample holds under 200,000 clones; approximately 80% were observed only once. The biggest ten clones account for about 1.6% of the sample. Sequencing used peripheral blood. The receptors come from a human donor in a cohort sampled during active COVID-19.

The V gene is TRBV9, the J gene TRBJ1-4; 7 nucleotides agree with TRBD1. CDR1 is SGDLS, CDR2 YYNGEE, per germline. CDR3 length: 15 residues. V was clipped by 2 bases and J by 8 bases; unmatched bases: 9. The CDR3 sequence: CASSVRQGLEEKLFF. CDR3 in DNA: TGTGCCAGCAGCGTTCGACAGGGTCTGGAGGAAAAACTGTTTTTT.

In its sample, this clone was seen once. V gene TRBV7-3 combines with J gene TRBJ1-1; D is unclear. Per the germline V gene, CDR1 is SGHTA and CDR2 is FQGTGA. Between the trimmed V and J ends, which lost 2 bases and 0 bases, there was a span of 10 bases. There are 15 residues in the CDR3. The CDR3 DNA sequence: TGTGCCAGCAGCTTACAAGGCGGGATGAACACTGAAGCTTTCTTT. Translation: CASSLQGGMNTEAFF.

J is TRBJ1-1 and V is TRBV5-6; D is possibly TRBD1 (6 bases). The germline V and J ends were trimmed by 0 bases and 4 bases, with 13 bases remaining between them. This CDR3 comprises 15 residues. Germline lookup yields CDR1 SGHDT and CDR2 YYEEEE. The CDR3 here is CASSLGAGAGTEAFF. DNA of the CDR3: TGTGCCAGCAGCTTGGGGGCAGGGGCGGGCACTGAAGCTTTCTTT.

The J gene is TRBJ2-7, the V gene TRBV19; 9 nucleotides align to TRBD2. J lost 6 bases, V lost 5 bases, and 5 bases had no gene match. This CDR3 contains 13 residues. Germline V gene sequence: CDR1 LNHDA, CDR2 SQIVND (reference sequence). DNA of the CDR3: TGTGCCAGTAGTCCGGGACTAGCAAGCGAGCAGTACTTC. Encoded protein: CASSPGLASEQYF.

This chain joins TRBV7-3 and TRBJ2-7; 11 bases align to TRBD2. The CDR3 is 18 residues long. V shed 6 bases, J shed 3 bases, and the junction held 16 bases outside the gene matches. From germline, CDR1 is SGHTA and CDR2 FQGTGA. The CDR3: CASRRPGTSGKNGYEQYF. CDR3 in DNA: TGTGCCAGCAGACGTCCGGGGACTAGCGGAAAGAATGGCTACGAGCAGTACTTC.

This chain uses TRBV7-8 with TRBJ2-7; TRBD2 matches 12 bases. The CDR3 loop spans 14 amino acids. V shed 5 bases and J 3 bases; nucleotides not matched to a gene: 2. Germline-derived CDR1 and CDR2 are SGHVS and FQNEAQ. CDR3 sequence reads: CASSTGLAGYEQYF. The CDR3 nucleotides read TGTGCCAGCAGCACGGGACTAGCGGGCTACGAGCAGTACTTC.

There are a few counts of this clone. The CDR3 DNA is TGTGCCAGCAGTCGTAGCGGGGTGCGGGCCGGGGAGCTGTTTTTT. This translates into CASSRSGVRAGELFF. J is TRBJ2-2 and V is TRBV6-5, with 8 bases lining up with TRBD2. Unmatched junction bases numbered 8, after V lost 5 bases and J lost 6 bases. Per germline, CDR1 MNHEY and CDR2 SVGAGI. The CDR3 totals 15 residues.

A few counts support this clone. The chain employs TRBV28 and TRBJ1-1, with a weak D call TRBD1 (5 bases). There are 12 residues in the CDR3. CDR1 is MDHEN, CDR2 SYDVKM, per germline. Trimming removed 6 bases at V and 7 bases at J, with 12 bases between. DNA of the CDR3: TGTGCCAGCAGCCCTGGGAGGGGTGAAGCTTTCTTT. This gives the protein CASSPGRGEAFF.

This clone showed up just once. The chain joins TRBV12-3 or TRBV12-4 to TRBJ1-2; D gene ambiguous. This CDR3 has 13 residues. The V end lost 3 bases, the J end lost 4 bases, and 9 bases lay between the germline ends. The CDR3 DNA sequence: TGTGCCAGCAGTTTTTTGGTTAGCTATGGCTACACCTTC. Translating gives CASSFLVSYGYTF.

The J gene is TRBJ1-1, the V gene TRBV11-2, with TRBD1 identical over 8 bases. CDR3 length: 14 amino acids. Unmatched junction bases numbered 9, after V lost 5 bases and J lost 7 bases. Germline V lookup: CDR1 SGHAT, CDR2 FQNNGV. The CDR3 sequence is CASSPWTGTGEAFF. The DNA of the CDR3 is TGTGCCAGCAGCCCCTGGACAGGGACGGGTGAAGCTTTCTTT.

This chain joins TRBV18 and TRBJ2-5; 8 nucleotides agree with TRBD1. Germline V gives CDR1 KGHSH, CDR2 LQKENI. The CDR3 has 16 residues. Trimming at V came to 1 base and at J to 4 bases, leaving 8 bases not matched to a gene. For the CDR3, the DNA is TGTGCCAGCTCACCACGGATTGGACAGGGTAGAGAGACCCAGTACTTC. Translating it yields CASSPRIGQGRETQYF.